In this sample, the clone carrying this T cell receptor (beta chain) turned up a few times. Germline CDR1 and CDR2: GTSNPN and SVGIG (reference sequence). The CDR3 sequence is 12 residues long. The ends lost 4 bases at V and 4 bases at J; junction bases unmatched: 3. Assay: immunoSEQ multiplex PCR; the TCRdb copy retains only in-frame clones and omits some. The repertoire holds about 180,000 clones, with 88% as singletons. These data are taken from a study of T cell responses to AZD1222 COVID-19 vaccine. Here the sequenced sample was peripheral blood, taken 28 days after the second AZD1222 dose. This clonotype originated in an adult who received the AZD1222 COVID-19 vaccine. The gene calls are TRBV30 and TRBJ1-1; 7 positions match TRBD1. The CDR3, as DNA: TGTGCCTGGACGGCAGGGGGCACTGAAGCTTTCTTT. Protein: CAWTAGGTEAFF.